The present T cell receptor (beta chain) was sequenced within a study of cytomegalovirus exposure and HLA in healthy donors. Method: immunoSEQ multiplex PCR; TCRdb's copy keeps in-frame clones and lacks some. This sample has fewer than 100,000 clones, with roughly 94% found just once. A single count supports this clone. Germline assignment: CDR1 SGDLS and CDR2 YYNGEE. Trimming removed 0 bases from V and 0 bases from J, with 10 bases in between. This CDR3 contains 16 residues. The TCR comes from a woman aged 18-29 years in good health and CMV-seropositive. Sequencing used PBMCs. The chain combines TRBV9 with TRBJ2-1, with no clear D. CDR3 region: CASSVVASPSYNEQFF. The CDR3 DNA sequence: TGTGCCAGCAGCGTAGTAGCCTCCCCCTCCTACAATGAGCAGTTCTTC.